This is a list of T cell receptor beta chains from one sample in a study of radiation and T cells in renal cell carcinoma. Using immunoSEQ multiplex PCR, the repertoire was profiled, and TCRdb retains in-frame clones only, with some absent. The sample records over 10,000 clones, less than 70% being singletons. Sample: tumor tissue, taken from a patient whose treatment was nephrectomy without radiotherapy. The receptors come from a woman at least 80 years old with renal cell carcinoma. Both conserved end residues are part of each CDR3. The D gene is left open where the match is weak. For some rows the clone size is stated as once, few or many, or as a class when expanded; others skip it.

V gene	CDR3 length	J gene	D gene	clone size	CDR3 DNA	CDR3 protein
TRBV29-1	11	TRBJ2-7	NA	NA	TGCAGCGTTGATGTGGGACACGAGCAGTACTTC	CSVDVGHEQYF
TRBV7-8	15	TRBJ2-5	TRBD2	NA	TGTGCCAGCAGCTTCCTAGCGGGGGGCGTTGAGACCCAGTACTTC	CASSFLAGGVETQYF
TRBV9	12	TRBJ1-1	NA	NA	TGTGCCAGCAGCGTTCAGGGCACTGAAGCTTTCTTT	CASSVQGTEAFF
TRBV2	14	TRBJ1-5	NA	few	TGTGCCAGCAGTGAAGTACAGGGAGGCCAGCCCCAGCATTTT	CASSEVQGGQPQHF
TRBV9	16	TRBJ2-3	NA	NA	TGTGCCAGCAGCGTGTCTAACTGGGGGCCCACAGATACGCAGTATTTT	CASSVSNWGPTDTQYF
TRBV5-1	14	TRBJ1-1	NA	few	TGCGCCAGCAGCTCATGGACTGGGAACACTGAAGCTTTCTTT	CASSSWTGNTEAFF
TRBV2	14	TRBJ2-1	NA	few	TGTGCCAGCCGGACACAAACGTCCTACAATGAGCAGTTCTTC	CASRTQTSYNEQFF
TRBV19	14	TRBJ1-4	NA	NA	TGTGCCACCCCCCCAGGTTGGAAGAATGAAAAACTGTTTTTT	CATPPGWKNEKLFF
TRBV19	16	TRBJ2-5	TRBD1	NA	TGTGCCAGTACCCCTGCCGCAGGGGGTGGTTTGGAGACCCAGTACTTC	CASTPAAGGGLETQYF
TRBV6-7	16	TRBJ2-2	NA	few	TGTGCCAGCAGTTCATCCGGGACACACTTTACCGGGGAGCTGTTTTTT	CASSSSGTHFTGELFF
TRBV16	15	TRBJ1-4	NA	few	TGTGCCAGCAGCCGGAGGGGTGCAACTAATGAAAAACTGTTTTTT	CASSRRGATNEKLFF
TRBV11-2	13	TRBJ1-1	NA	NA	TGTGCCAGCAGCTTAGCCCCCAGGGCGGAAGCTTTCTTT	CASSLAPRAEAFF
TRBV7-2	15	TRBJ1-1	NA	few	TGTGCCAGCAGCTTACAGGGCCTCGGGAACACTGAAGCTTTCTTT	CASSLQGLGNTEAFF
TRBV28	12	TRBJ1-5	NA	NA	TGTGCCAGCAGTTCCAACAATCAGCCCCAGCATTTT	CASSSNNQPQHF
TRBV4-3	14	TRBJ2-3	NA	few	TGCGCCAGCAGCCACCAGCGCCGCCCAGATACGCAGTATTTT	CASSHQRRPDTQYF
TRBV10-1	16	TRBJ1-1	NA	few	TGCGCCAGCAGTGGGGGGAGTGCAGGGGAGAGCACTGAAGCTTTCTTT	CASSGGSAGESTEAFF
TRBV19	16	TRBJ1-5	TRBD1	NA	TGTGCCAGTACCGAAGCCACAGGGGAAAGGACTCAGCCCCAGCATTTT	CASTEATGERTQPQHF
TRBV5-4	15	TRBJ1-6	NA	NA	TGTGCCAGCAGCTTGGGGTCCGGGGTTGATTCACCCCTCCACTTT	CASSLGSGVDSPLHF
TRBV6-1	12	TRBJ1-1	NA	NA	TGTGCCAGCAGGGGCCACCGGGAAGAAGCTTTCTTT	CASRGHREEAFF
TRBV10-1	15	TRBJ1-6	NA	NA	TGCGCCAGCAGTGAAGGTGCGGCGGACTATTCACCCCTCCACTTT	CASSEGAADYSPLHF
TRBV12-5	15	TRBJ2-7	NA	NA	TGTGCTAGTGGTTCACTAAGAACAGTCGATTACGAGCAGTACTTC	CASGSLRTVDYEQYF
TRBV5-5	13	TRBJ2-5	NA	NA	TGTGCCAGCACCTCAGGAGGGCAAGAGACCCAGTACTTC	CASTSGGQETQYF
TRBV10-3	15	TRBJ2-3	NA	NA	TGTGCCATCAGTGAGTCTGGAGGGAGCGCAGATACGCAGTATTTT	CAISESGGSADTQYF
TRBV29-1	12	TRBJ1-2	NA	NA	TGCAGCGTTGAGGTGGTATCGCCCGGCTACACCTTC	CSVEVVSPGYTF
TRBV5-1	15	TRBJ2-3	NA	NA	TGCGCCAGCAGCTTGGCGGGGGTGGGCACAGATACGCAGTATTTT	CASSLAGVGTDTQYF
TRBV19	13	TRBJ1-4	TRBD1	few	TGTGCCAGTAGGACAGGGAATAATGAAAAACTGTTTTTT	CASRTGNNEKLFF
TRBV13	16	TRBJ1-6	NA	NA	TGTGCCAGCAGCTTAGGGAAACTGCAGCATAATTCACCCCTCCACTTT	CASSLGKLQHNSPLHF
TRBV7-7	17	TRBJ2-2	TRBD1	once	TGTGCCAGCAGCCCCTCCGGGACAGGGGGAAACACCGGGGAGCTGTTTTTT	CASSPSGTGGNTGELFF
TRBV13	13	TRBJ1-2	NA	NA	TGTGCCAGCAGCCCCCCGACCTCAGGAGGCTACACCTTC	CASSPPTSGGYTF
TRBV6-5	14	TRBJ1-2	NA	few	TGTGCCAGCAGTTTAGAACAGGGCCTTCATGGCTACACCTTC	CASSLEQGLHGYTF
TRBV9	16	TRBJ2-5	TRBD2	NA	TGTGCCAGCAGCGTAGCTCCGGCTAGCGGGCAAGAGACCCAGTACTTC	CASSVAPASGQETQYF
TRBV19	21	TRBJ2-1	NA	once	TGTGCCAGTAGTATAGAAGGAAGGATGGCCCACAGGACCGAGCCTAACAATGAGCAGTTCTTC	CASSIEGRMAHRTEPNNEQFF
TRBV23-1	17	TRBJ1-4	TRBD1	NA	TGCGCCAGCAGTCAGAGGACAGGCCTCACAACTAATGAAAAACTGTTTTTT	CASSQRTGLTTNEKLFF
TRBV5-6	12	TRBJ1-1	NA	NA	TGTGCCAGCAGCTTGGGGATGGGGGGAGCTTTCTTT	CASSLGMGGAFF
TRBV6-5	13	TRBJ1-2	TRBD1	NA	TGTGCCAGCAGCCCACAGGGGGCAGGAGGCTACACCTTC	CASSPQGAGGYTF
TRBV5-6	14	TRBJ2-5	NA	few	TGTGCCAGCAGCTTGGCCTCCGGAGGAGAGACCCAGTACTTC	CASSLASGGETQYF